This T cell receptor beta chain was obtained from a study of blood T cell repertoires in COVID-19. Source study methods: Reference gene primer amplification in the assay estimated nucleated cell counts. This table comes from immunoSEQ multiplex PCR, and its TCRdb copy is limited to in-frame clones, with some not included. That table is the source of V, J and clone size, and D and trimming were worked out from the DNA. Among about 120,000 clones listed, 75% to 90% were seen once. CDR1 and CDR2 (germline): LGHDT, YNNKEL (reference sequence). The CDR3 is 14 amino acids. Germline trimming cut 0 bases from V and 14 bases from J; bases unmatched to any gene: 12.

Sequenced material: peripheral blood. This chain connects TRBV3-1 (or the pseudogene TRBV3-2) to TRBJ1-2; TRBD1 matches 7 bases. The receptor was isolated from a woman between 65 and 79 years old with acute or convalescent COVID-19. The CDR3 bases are TGTGCCAGCAGCCAAGATCAGAACAGGGGCCCACGTACCTTC. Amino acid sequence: CASSQDQNRGPRTF.